This T cell receptor beta chain comes out of a study of human T cells and chemical hapten exposure. Time point reported: patch test 2, 6 weeks after DPC sensitization. Treatment reported: therapeutic diphenylcyclopropenone sensitization with weekly scalp DPC. TCRdb re-analysed the RACE reads in MiXCR, keeping a single row per CDR3 protein. The sample lists over 100,000 distinct CDR3 sequences, about a tenth seen once, with 2.5% to 3.5% in the top ten. This CDR3 spans 17 amino acids. CDR1 is LGHNA, CDR2 YNFKEQ, per germline. V shed 3 bases and J shed 2 bases, with 19 bases lying between them. This clonotype was seen only a few times.

Sequencing was performed on whole blood, taken in connection with sensitization to the hapten diphenylcyclopropenone (DPC). This sequence was found in a woman aged 35 to 49 with alopecia areata. Some clones in this sample may be carry-over from other donors' samples. The chain has TRBV4-2 and TRBJ1-1, with D possibly matching TRBD1 (6 bases). The CDR3 nucleotides read TGTGCCAGCAGCCATTTTCAGACAGGTTTCCTCAACACTGAAGCTTTCTTT. It translates to CASSHFQTGFLNTEAFF.